What follows are 28 T cell receptor beta chains derived from one specimen sequenced in a study of blood T cell repertoires in COVID-19. Produced via immunoSEQ multiplex PCR; TCRdb's table is partial and in-frame only. The repertoire has around 370,000 clones, around 91% of them found once; the top ten carry 6.5% to 8%. Sequencing used peripheral blood. The receptors originated from a man in his late teens or twenties with active or convalescent COVID-19.

The V call is TRBV5-4, the J call TRBJ1-2; perhaps TRBD1 as D (5 bases). Germline lookup yields CDR1 SGHNT and CDR2 YYREEE (reference sequence). Trimming left V 4 bases short and J 7 bases short, with 14 bases between. The CDR3 extends over 13 amino acids. The CDR3 nucleotides are TGTGCCAGCAGCCGGTGGGGGGTTTTTGGCTACACCTTC. Its translation is CASSRWGVFGYTF.

The chain carries TRBV12-3 or TRBV12-4 and TRBJ2-7, with D possibly TRBD2 on 5 matching bases. V was trimmed by 4 bases and J by 3 bases, leaving 10 bases between them. The CDR3 sequence is 13 residues long. The chain's CDR3 is CASSWSGDYEQYF. The CDR3 DNA reads as TGTGCCAGCAGTTGGAGCGGAGACTACGAGCAGTACTTC.

CDR3 bases: TGTGCCAGCCTCGTTGAGAGGATGGGAAACACCATATATTTT. As protein: CASLVERMGNTIYF. This chain links TRBV6-6 with TRBJ1-3; D ambiguous. This CDR3 has 14 residues. The germline V gene has CDR1 MNHNY and CDR2 SVGAGI (reference sequence). Between the trimmed V and J ends, which lost 8 bases and 4 bases, there was a span of 15 bases.

The rearrangement joins TRBV4-2 to TRBJ1-5; D is unresolved. CDR1 LGHNA and CDR2 YNFKEQ come from the germline V gene. The ends were cut back, 0 bases at V and 5 bases at J, with 5 bases in the middle. The CDR3 runs to 13 residues. The CDR3 loop reads CASSQDQDQPQHF. The CDR3 nucleotides are TGTGCCAGCAGCCAAGATCAGGATCAGCCCCAGCATTTT.

CDR3 residues: CASSPQTGWNTEAFF. CDR3 sequence (DNA): TGTGCCAGCAGTCCCCAGACAGGGTGGAACACTGAAGCTTTCTTT. The chain has TRBV28 and TRBJ1-1, with 7 bases matching TRBD1. Germline V gene lookup returns CDR1 MDHEN and CDR2 SYDVKM. The CDR3 is made up of 15 amino acids. V shed 5 bases and J 1 base; nucleotides not matched to a gene: 7.

The chain couples TRBV28 to TRBJ2-7, with a tentative D call TRBD2 (6 bases). The V gene's germline CDR1 is MDHEN and CDR2 SYDVKM. V was pared by 5 bases and J by 3 bases, with 17 bases between. The CDR3 is 15 residues long. The CDR3 region is CASSVPGGLGYEQYF. In nucleotides, the CDR3 is TGTGCCAGCAGTGTCCCCGGAGGGCTCGGCTACGAGCAGTACTTC.

The sample holds a few counts of this clone. The gene calls are TRBV6-2 or TRBV6-3 and TRBJ1-1; 7 nucleotides line up with TRBD1. V lost 2 bases, J lost 3 bases, and 0 bases stayed unmatched. Germline V lookup: CDR1 MNHEY, CDR2 SVGEGT. The CDR3 is 13 residues long. CDR3 DNA sequence: TGTGCCAGCAGTTACGACAGGGACACTGAAGCTTTCTTT. Protein product: CASSYDRDTEAFF.

The chain couples TRBV28 to TRBJ1-2; 7 nucleotides line up with TRBD1. V lost 2 bases and J lost 4; bases outside the gene matches: 1. CDR3 size: 13 residues. Germline values: CDR1 MDHEN, CDR2 SYDVKM. The CDR3 nucleotides are TGTGCCAGCAGTTTAGGGACAGTCTATGGCTACACCTTC. Translating it yields CASSLGTVYGYTF.

This clone was observed a few times. V gene TRBV5-4 combines with J gene TRBJ2-7; tentative D call: TRBD2 (5 bases). The ends were cut back, 0 bases at V and 3 bases at J, with 10 bases in the middle. The CDR3 spans 14 residues. Germline CDR1 and CDR2: SGHNT and YYREEE (reference sequence). The CDR3 DNA is TGTGCCAGCAGCTTGGCCACTAGAAGCTACGAGCAGTACTTC. It translates to CASSLATRSYEQYF.

The chain joins TRBV5-1 to TRBJ2-5; D remains unclear. Germline V CDR1 and CDR2: SGHRS, YFSETQ. The CDR3 loop spans 13 amino acids. V was clipped by 1 base and J by 5 bases, with 9 bases between them. The CDR3 DNA follows: TGCGCCAGCAGCTTGAGTAGCTTGGAGACCCAGTACTTC. Translation: CASSLSSLETQYF.

V is TRBV14 and J is TRBJ2-1, with TRBD2 matching over 11 bases. The CDR3 runs to 17 residues. After removal of 1 base from V and 4 bases from J, the junction contained 6 bases not matched to a gene. Germline CDR1 and CDR2: SGHDN and FVKESK. CDR3 sequence: CASSQGLRLAGYNEQFF. The DNA of the CDR3 is TGTGCCAGCAGCCAAGGGCTTAGACTAGCGGGATACAATGAGCAGTTCTTC.

With regard to this clone: A read error is likely, as this CDR3 ends without the conserved phenylalanine or tryptophan. It is unclear where the CDR3 begins or ends on the DNA, so no DNA is shown, and the CDR3 is as TCRdb lists it. The chain joins TRBV28 to TRBJ1-2. The CDR3 totals 13 residues, both ends included. Germline CDR1 reads MDHEN; CDR2 reads SYDVKM. The CDR3 loop is CASSLRCFQPPSG.

The V gene is TRBV7-9, the J gene TRBJ2-2; 11 bases are a match to TRBD1. This CDR3 comprises 16 residues. Germline assignment: CDR1 SEHNR and CDR2 FQNEAQ (reference sequence). J lost 6 bases, V lost 1 base, and 4 bases had no gene match. The CDR3 DNA is TGTGCCAGCAGCTTAGTTGGACAGGGGGCCTCCGGGGAGCTGTTTTTT. It encodes CASSLVGQGASGELFF.

The chain uses TRBV4-1 and TRBJ1-1; a possible D gene is TRBD1 (5 bases). From germline, CDR1 is MGHRA and CDR2 YSYEKL. This CDR3 is built from 12 residues. V was clipped by 1 base and J by 9 bases, with 9 bases between them. In DNA form, the CDR3 reads TGCGCCAGCAGCCAAGCGAAGGGGAAAGCTTTCTTT. As protein: CASSQAKGKAFF.

The rearrangement joins TRBV15 to TRBJ2-7; 7 bases are shared with TRBD2. Germline assignment: CDR1 LNHNV and CDR2 YYDKDF (reference sequence). With 5 bases clipped from V and 0 bases from J, the junction kept 10 bases outside the gene matches. The CDR3 spans 16 residues. CDR3 in amino acids: CATSGSGINPSYEQYF. CDR3 in DNA: TGTGCCACCAGCGGCAGCGGGATAAACCCCTCCTACGAGCAGTACTTC.

This clone showed up just a few times. CDR3 DNA: TGCGCCAGCAGCCAAGAACAGGCGGTCCAGCCCCAGCATTTT. Translation: CASSQEQAVQPQHF. The chain carries TRBV4-1 and TRBJ1-5; weak D call: TRBD1 (5 bases). The germline V and J ends were trimmed by 0 bases and 7 bases, with 10 bases remaining between them. Germline V gene sequence: CDR1 MGHRA, CDR2 YSYEKL. The CDR3 is 14 residues long.

For this clone: The sample holds other DNA sequences that translate to the same CDR3. This sequence joins TRBV10-3 and TRBJ2-3; TRBD2 matches 8 bases. This CDR3 contains 15 residues. Trimming cost V 2 bases and J 2 bases; bases outside gene matches: 3. Germline V CDR1 and CDR2: ENHRY, SYGVKD. The CDR3 coding sequence is TGTGCCATCAGTGAGGACGGGGGGGACACAGATACGCAGTATTTT. Translated: CAISEDGGDTDTQYF.

The chain carries TRBV28 and TRBJ1-5, with D unclear. Trimming took off 7 bases at V and 1 base at J, with 20 bases between the two ends. The CDR3 covers 17 residues. In germline, CDR1 is MDHEN, CDR2 SYDVKM. In DNA form, the CDR3 reads TGTGCCAGCACCCTAAGGAGTCGCGCCAGAAGCAATCAGCCCCAGCATTTT. Its protein is CASTLRSRARSNQPQHF.

The rearrangement uses TRBV3-1 (or the pseudogene TRBV3-2) and TRBJ1-2, with 8 bases that match TRBD1. CDR1 is LGHDT and CDR2 is YNNKEL in the germline V gene (reference sequence). Trimming removed 5 bases from V and 6 bases from J; junction bases left unmatched: 8. This CDR3 is built from 14 residues. CDR3 residues: CASSSRTGIDGYTF. CDR3 coding DNA: TGTGCCAGCAGCTCGCGGACAGGGATCGATGGCTACACCTTC.

This sequence joins TRBV7-9 and TRBJ1-1, with TRBD1 identical over 8 bases. Germline V gene sequence: CDR1 SEHNR, CDR2 FQNEAQ (reference sequence). CDR3 length: 15 residues. Losses at the gene ends were 7 bases for V and 0 bases for J; bases not matched to a gene: 7. CDR3 sequence (DNA): TGTGCCAGCACCTTCGACAGGGGCATGAACACTGAAGCTTTCTTT. This translates into CASTFDRGMNTEAFF. The full variable domain, completed using reference TRBV7-9 and TRBJ1-1, is DTGVSQNPRHKITKRGQNVTFRCDPISEHNRLYWYRQTLGQGPEFLTYFQNEAQLEKSRLLSDRFSAERPKGSFSTLEIQRTEQGDSAMYLCASTFDRGMNTEAFFGQGTRLTVV.

V usage is TRBV30 and J usage is TRBJ2-7, with 10 nucleotides matching TRBD1. The ends lost 2 bases at V and 3 bases at J; junction bases unmatched: 4. This CDR3 has 14 residues. CDR1 is GTSNPN, CDR2 SVGIG, per germline (reference sequence). The CDR3 DNA is TGTGCCTGGAGTACGACAGGGGGCTTCTACGAGCAGTACTTC. It codes for CAWSTTGGFYEQYF.

The chain joins TRBV5-1 to TRBJ2-1; 8 bases fit TRBD2. CDR3 length equals 17 residues. The V segment lost 1 base and the J segment 0 bases; nucleotides outside the gene matches: 6. Germline CDR1 and CDR2: SGHRS and YFSETQ. For the CDR3, the DNA is TGCGCCAGCAGCTTGAGCGGGGGCATGAGCTCCTACAATGAGCAGTTCTTC. Translated: CASSLSGGMSSYNEQFF.

The rearrangement joins TRBV29-1 to TRBJ2-3, with a weak D call TRBD1 (6 bases). Between the trimmed V and J ends, which lost 6 bases and 2 bases, there was a span of 12 bases. The CDR3 extends over 13 amino acids. CDR1 and CDR2 (germline): SQVTM, ANQGSEA. CDR3 loop: CSVTGTSTDTQYF. The CDR3, as DNA: TGCAGCGTGACAGGAACGTCCACAGATACGCAGTATTTT.

This chain connects TRBV18 to TRBJ2-7, with a weak D call TRBD1 (5 bases). CDR1 is KGHSH, CDR2 LQKENI, per germline. Trimming stripped 2 bases from V and 2 bases from J, with 13 bases between. This CDR3 is built from 15 residues. CDR3 sequence: CASSPGAAPTYEQYF. The CDR3 DNA is TGTGCCAGCTCACCAGGGGCGGCCCCAACCTACGAGCAGTACTTC.

CDR3 in amino acids: CASSQDRPVYNEQFF. The DNA of the CDR3 is TGCGCCAGCAGCCAAGACAGGCCCGTCTACAATGAGCAGTTCTTC. The chain combines TRBV4-3 with TRBJ2-1; D unresolved. The CDR3 is 15 residues long. Germline CDR1 and CDR2: LGHNA and YSLEER. The ends were cut back, 0 bases at V and 3 bases at J, with 9 bases in the middle.

V and J are TRBV2 and TRBJ1-1; D gene uncertain. The germline V and J ends were trimmed by 1 base and 5 bases, with 11 bases remaining between them. This CDR3 spans 14 amino acids. Germline V gives CDR1 SNHLY, CDR2 FYNNEI. CDR3 sequence reads: CASSEVGVTTEAFF. CDR3 coding DNA: TGTGCCAGCAGTGAAGTCGGGGTGACGACTGAAGCTTTCTTT.

This clone was observed once. The genes are TRBV7-3 and TRBJ1-2; D uncertain. The CDR3 has 13 residues. Trimming cost V 1 base and J 2 bases, with 5 bases left between them. Germline lookup yields CDR1 SGHTA and CDR2 FQGTGA. The CDR3 spells CASSLSQNYGYTF. In DNA form, the CDR3 reads TGTGCCAGCAGCTTAAGTCAGAACTATGGCTACACCTTC.

V is TRBV7-9 and J is TRBJ1-4, with 9 bases identical to TRBD1. This CDR3 spans 14 amino acids. CDR1 SEHNR and CDR2 FQNEAQ come from the germline V gene (reference sequence). Losses at the gene ends were 4 bases for V and 5 bases for J; bases not matched to a gene: 2. The DNA for the CDR3 is TGTGCCAGCAGCTCGGGACAGGGAAATGAAAAACTGTTTTTT. Protein sequence: CASSSGQGNEKLFF.